What follows describes a single TCR beta chain. Per germline, CDR1 SGHRS and CDR2 YFSETQ. The germline V and J ends were trimmed by 1 base and 2 bases, with 11 bases remaining between them. The CDR3 extends over 15 amino acids. The data derive from a study of shared clonotypes between healthy human individuals. Assay: immunoSEQ multiplex PCR; the TCRdb copy retains only in-frame clones and omits some. Of roughly 2 million clones listed, roughly 96% are singletons. Sequencing was performed on naive CD4+ T cells sorted from blood. Subset denoted: CD45RA+ positively selected. The V call is TRBV5-1, the J call TRBJ2-3, with D perhaps TRBD1 (5 bases). The clonotype originates from a man between 18 and 35 years old in good health. The CDR3 DNA is TGCGCCAGCAGCTTGTATGACAGAGACACAGATACGCAGTATTTT. This gives the protein CASSLYDRDTDTQYF.